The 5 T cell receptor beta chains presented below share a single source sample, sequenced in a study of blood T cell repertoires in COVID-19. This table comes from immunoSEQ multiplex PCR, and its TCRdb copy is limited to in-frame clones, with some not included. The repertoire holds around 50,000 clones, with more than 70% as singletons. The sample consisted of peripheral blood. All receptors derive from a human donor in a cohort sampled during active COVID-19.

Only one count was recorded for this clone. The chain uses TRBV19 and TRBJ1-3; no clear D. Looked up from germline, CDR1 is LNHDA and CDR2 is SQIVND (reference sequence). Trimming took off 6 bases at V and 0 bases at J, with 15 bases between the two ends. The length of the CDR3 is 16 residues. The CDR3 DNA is TGTGCCAGTAGCCTTAATCCCGGGAGCTCTGGAAACACCATATATTTT. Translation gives CASSLNPGSSGNTIYF.

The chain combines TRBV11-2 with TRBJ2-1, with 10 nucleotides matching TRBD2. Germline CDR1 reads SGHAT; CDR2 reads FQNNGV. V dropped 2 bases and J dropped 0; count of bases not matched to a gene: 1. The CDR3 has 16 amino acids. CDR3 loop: CASSLLAGGSYNEQFF. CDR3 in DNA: TGTGCCAGCAGCTTATTAGCGGGGGGCTCCTACAATGAGCAGTTCTTC. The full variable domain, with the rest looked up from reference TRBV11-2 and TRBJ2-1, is EAGVAQSPRYKIIEKRQSVAFWCNPISGHATLYWYQQILGQGPKLLIQFQNNGVVDDSQLPKDRFSAERLKGVDSTLKIQPAKLEDSAVYLCASSLLAGGSYNEQFFGPGTRLTVL.

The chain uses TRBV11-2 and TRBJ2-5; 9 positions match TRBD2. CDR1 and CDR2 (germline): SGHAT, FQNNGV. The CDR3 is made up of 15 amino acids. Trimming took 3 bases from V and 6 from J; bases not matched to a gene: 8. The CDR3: CASSFGLAMEKTQYF. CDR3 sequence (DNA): TGTGCCAGCAGCTTCGGACTAGCGATGGAAAAGACCCAGTACTTC.

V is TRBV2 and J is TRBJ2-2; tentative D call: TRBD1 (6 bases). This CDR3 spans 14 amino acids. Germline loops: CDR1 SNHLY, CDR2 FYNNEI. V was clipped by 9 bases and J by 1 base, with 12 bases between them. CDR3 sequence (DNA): TGTGCCAGAGAGGACAGTCAGAACACCGGGGAGCTGTTTTTT. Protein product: CAREDSQNTGELFF.

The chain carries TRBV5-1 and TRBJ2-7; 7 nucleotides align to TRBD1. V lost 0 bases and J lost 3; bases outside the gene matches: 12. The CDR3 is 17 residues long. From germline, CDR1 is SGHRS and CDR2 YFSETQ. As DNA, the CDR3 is TGCGCCAGCAGCTTGGTAACCGACAGGGCCCTTGACTACGAGCAGTACTTC. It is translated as CASSLVTDRALDYEQYF.